These 13 T cell receptor beta chains originate from one sample sequenced in a study of blood T cell repertoires in COVID-19. Profiled with immunoSEQ multiplex PCR; TCRdb holds only in-frame clones, not every one. The table lists about 220,000 clones, less than 85% of them singletons. Sequencing used peripheral blood. The receptors shown here come from a woman in her 70s with acute or convalescent COVID-19.

The chain is built from TRBV18 and TRBJ2-1, with no clear D. V lost 0 bases and J 6 bases, leaving 15 bases between the germline ends. Germline CDR1 is KGHSH and CDR2 is LQKENI. This CDR3 contains 16 residues. The CDR3, as DNA: TGTGCCAGCTCACCACCATCGGGTAGGAGCGTCAATGAGCAGTTCTTC. Translating gives CASSPPSGRSVNEQFF.

The J gene is TRBJ2-3, the V gene TRBV3-1 (or the pseudogene TRBV3-2); possible D gene TRBD1, 6 bases. The V gene lost 7 bases and the J gene lost 2 bases, with 16 bases spanning the gap. CDR1 and CDR2 (germline): LGHDT, YNNKEL (reference sequence). The CDR3 consists of 15 residues. CDR3 in amino acids: CASKSWGRTTDTQYF. In DNA, the CDR3 is TGTGCCAGCAAATCGTGGGGGCGTACCACAGATACGCAGTATTTT.

The chain uses TRBV5-1 and TRBJ1-4; D is perhaps TRBD1 (5 bases). The CDR3 spans 15 residues. Trimming left V 0 bases short and J 3 bases short, with 9 bases between. The germline V gene has CDR1 SGHRS and CDR2 YFSETQ. The CDR3 here is CASSLVGASNEKLFF. CDR3 bases: TGCGCCAGCAGCTTGGTAGGGGCGTCTAATGAAAAACTGTTTTTT.

The CDR3 DNA sequence: TGTGCCACCCGGGCGGCGGGGGATTCACCCCTCCACTTT. It is translated as CATRAAGDSPLHF. The rearrangement links TRBV6-5 to TRBJ1-6, with D maybe TRBD1 (5 bases). The CDR3 contains 13 residues. Between the trimmed V and J ends, which lost 10 bases and 8 bases, there was a span of 15 bases. CDR1 and CDR2 from the germline V gene are MNHEY and SVGAGI.

Only a few counts were recorded for this clone. The V and J genes are TRBV18 and TRBJ2-4; tentatively, D is TRBD1 (5 bases). The CDR3 is made up of 12 amino acids. The V gene lost 4 bases and the J gene lost 9 bases, with 10 bases spanning the gap. The germline V gene has CDR1 KGHSH and CDR2 LQKENI. The CDR3 loop is CASSQGIGIQYF. The CDR3 nucleotides read TGTGCCAGCTCACAGGGGATCGGCATTCAGTACTTC.

The chain recombines TRBV28 with TRBJ1-4; 7 bases match TRBD1. Trimming at V came to 4 bases and at J to 6 bases, leaving 5 bases not matched to a gene. The CDR3 length is 14 residues. Germline lookup yields CDR1 MDHEN and CDR2 SYDVKM. The DNA for the CDR3 is TGTGCCAGCAGTTCGACAGGGCGGGATGAAAAACTGTTTTTT. Protein sequence: CASSSTGRDEKLFF.

The CDR3 DNA follows: TGTGCTAGTGGTTTGTACGCGGCCGGGGAGCTGTTTTTT. Encoded protein: CASGLYAAGELFF. The chain employs TRBV12-5 and TRBJ2-2, with D unclear. Germline CDR1 reads LGHNT; CDR2 reads FRNRAP. This CDR3 is built from 13 residues. V dropped 2 bases and J dropped 6 bases, with 7 bases sitting between them.

The chain links TRBV6-5 to TRBJ1-3; tentatively, D is TRBD1 (6 bases). V lost 6 bases, J lost 3 bases, and 12 bases lay in between. Germline values: CDR1 MNHEY, CDR2 SVGAGI. The CDR3 runs to 14 residues. CDR3 protein: CASSLTGVGNTIYF. The CDR3, as DNA: TGTGCCAGCAGCTTGACAGGTGTTGGAAACACCATATATTTT.

This rearrangement joins TRBV5-8 to TRBJ2-3, with D possibly being TRBD2 (5 bases). CDR3 size: 14 residues. The V end was cut by 0 bases, the J end by 0 bases, with 5 bases between. CDR1 is SGHTS, CDR2 YDEGEE, per germline. The CDR3 DNA reads as TGTGCCAGCAGCTTGGGGACTAGCACAGATACGCAGTATTTT. Residues: CASSLGTSTDTQYF.

The chain is built from TRBV2 and TRBJ1-1, with TRBD1 identical over 7 bases. Germline CDR1 and CDR2: SNHLY and FYNNEI. The CDR3 sequence is 13 residues long. V shed 4 bases, J shed 2 bases, and the junction held 1 base outside the gene matches. The CDR3 sequence: CASSGDSNTEAFF. CDR3 sequence (DNA): TGTGCCAGCAGTGGGGACAGTAACACTGAAGCTTTCTTT.

CDR3 loop: CASSQVDGTEAFF. In DNA form, the CDR3 reads TGCGCCAGCAGCCAAGTTGACGGGACTGAAGCTTTCTTT. The V call is TRBV4-1, the J call TRBJ1-1; D unclear. CDR1 and CDR2 from the germline V gene are MGHRA and YSYEKL. The CDR3 consists of 13 residues. V lost 1 base to trimming and J lost 5 bases, with 8 bases between them.

The chain uses TRBV7-2 and TRBJ1-2, with D hard to call. The ends were cut back, 2 bases at V and 4 bases at J, with 14 bases in the middle. The CDR3 covers 15 residues. Germline values: CDR1 SGHTA, CDR2 FQGNSA. The CDR3 DNA follows: TGTGCCAGCAGCTTACCGACCCGGGGATTCTATGGCTACACCTTC. Residues: CASSLPTRGFYGYTF. The variable domain in full, with the rest retrieved from reference TRBV7-2 and TRBJ1-2, is GAGVSQSPSNKVTEKGKDVELRCDPISGHTALYWYRQSLGQGLEFLIYFQGNSAPDKSGLPSDRFSAERTGGSVSTLTIQRTQQEDSAVYLCASSLPTRGFYGYTFGSGTRLTVV.

The chain uses TRBV7-9 and TRBJ1-3; a possible D gene is TRBD1 (5 bases). Per the germline V gene, CDR1 is SEHNR and CDR2 is FQNEAQ (reference sequence). The CDR3 consists of 14 residues. V lost 6 bases and J 6 bases, leaving 15 bases between the germline ends. DNA of the CDR3: TGTGCCAGCAGTGCCCCAGGGTACGAAAACACCATATATTTT. This sequence encodes CASSAPGYENTIYF.